This passage covers 31 T cell receptor beta chains from one sample sequenced in a study of T cell repertoires and HLA-DP antigens. These TCRs are of unknown antigen specificity. Clones were sequenced by immunoSEQ multiplex PCR, and TCRdb holds only the in-frame ones, with some missing. The sample records around 100,000 clones, almost 95% being singletons. The specimen sequenced was CD4+ T cells from PBMCs. Every receptor here comes from a woman under 30 in good health and CMV-seronegative.

The rearrangement links TRBV27 to TRBJ1-1; TRBD1 might be the D (5 bases). The length of the CDR3 is 15 residues. In germline, CDR1 is MNHEY, CDR2 SMNVEV (reference sequence). Trimming cost V 1 base and J 1 base, with 10 bases left between them. The CDR3 sequence: CASSLFGTANTEAFF. Here the CDR3 DNA reads TGTGCCAGCAGTTTATTCGGGACGGCGAACACTGAAGCTTTCTTT.

J is TRBJ2-3 and V is TRBV5-1; tentative D call: TRBD1 (7 bases). This CDR3 is built from 17 residues. V lost 4 bases and J 1 base, leaving 19 bases between the germline ends. CDR1 and CDR2 (germline): SGHRS, YFSETQ. This CDR3 reads CASSIRQGLGGTDTQYF. The CDR3 region has the DNA TGCGCCAGCAGCATACGACAGGGACTGGGCGGCACAGATACGCAGTATTTT. Full variable domain (rest looked up from reference TRBV5-1 and TRBJ2-3): KAGVTQTPRYLIKTRGQQVTLSCSPISGHRSVSWYQQTPGQGLQFLFEYFSETQRNKGNFPGRFSGRQFSNSRSEMNVSTLELGDSALYLCASSIRQGLGGTDTQYFGPGTRLTVL.

The chain recombines TRBV30 with TRBJ2-6; 9 bases line up with TRBD1. Germline CDR1 GTSNPN, CDR2 SVGIG (reference sequence). The CDR3 contains 17 residues. The V and J ends lost 0 bases and 8 bases, in that order; junction bases with no gene match: 11. CDR3 sequence reads: CAWSVKGQGRWSNVLTF. Here the CDR3 DNA reads TGTGCCTGGAGTGTTAAGGGACAGGGTAGGTGGTCCAACGTCCTGACTTTC.

In its sample, this clone was seen a few times. The rearrangement links TRBV5-6 to TRBJ2-7; D is perhaps TRBD1 (6 bases). V was cut by 0 bases and J by 7 bases, with 17 bases left in between. The germline CDR1 and CDR2 sequences are SGHDT and YYEEEE. This CDR3 has 15 amino acids. The CDR3 bases are TGTGCCAGCAGCTTGGGTAGCATTAAAAGGGGGGAGCAGTACTTC. This codes for CASSLGSIKRGEQYF.

The chain combines TRBV5-1 with TRBJ1-3, with 10 positions matching TRBD1. Germline trimming cut 4 bases from V and 8 bases from J; bases unmatched to any gene: 9. The germline CDR1 and CDR2 sequences are SGHRS and YFSETQ. The CDR3 loop spans 15 amino acids. The chain's CDR3 is CASSVGTGEGYTIYF. DNA of the CDR3: TGCGCCAGCAGCGTGGGGACAGGGGAAGGGTACACCATATATTTT.

The chain couples TRBV18 to TRBJ2-2; 11 bases match TRBD2. J gave up 4 bases and V 1 base, and 5 bases lay outside the gene matches. Germline CDR1 and CDR2: KGHSH and LQKENI. The CDR3 runs 17 residues. The CDR3: CASSPQLAGALTGELFF. The CDR3 DNA sequence: TGTGCCAGCTCACCACAACTAGCGGGAGCCCTCACCGGGGAGCTGTTTTTT.

The table lists this clone with a count of one. This chain links TRBV18 with TRBJ2-2; no definite D call. The germline CDR1 and CDR2 sequences are KGHSH and LQKENI. The CDR3 is 15 residues long. Trimming took off 6 bases at V and 0 bases at J, with 11 bases between the two ends. The chain's CDR3 is CASSQIDANTGELFF. CDR3 nucleotides: TGTGCCAGCTCGCAAATTGACGCGAACACCGGGGAGCTGTTTTTT.

V is TRBV5-1 and J is TRBJ2-7; 9 nucleotides agree with TRBD2. This CDR3 spans 18 amino acids. The J segment lost 2 bases and the V segment lost 2 bases, leaving 14 bases of the junction unmatched. Per the germline V gene, CDR1 is SGHRS and CDR2 is YFSETQ. DNA for the CDR3: TGCGCCAGCAGCTTATCTGTATCCGGCGGGAGGGCTGCCTACGAGCAGTACTTC. This encodes CASSLSVSGGRAAYEQYF.

The V gene is TRBV5-1, the J gene TRBJ2-3, with TRBD1 identical over 10 bases. From germline, CDR1 is SGHRS and CDR2 YFSETQ. The CDR3 totals 15 residues. The V gene end was trimmed by 3 bases and the J gene end by 5 bases; junction bases not matched to a gene: 6. CDR3 region: CASSSTTGGKDTQYF. The CDR3 bases are TGCGCCAGCAGCTCAACGACAGGGGGCAAAGATACGCAGTATTTT.

The chain joins TRBV5-6 to TRBJ1-1, with D unresolved. The V end lost 0 bases, the J end lost 5 bases, and 8 bases lay between the germline ends. Germline V CDR1 and CDR2: SGHDT, YYEEEE. The CDR3 covers 13 residues. CDR3 sequence (DNA): TGTGCCAGCAGCTTGGCGGGAAGGACTGAAGCTTTCTTT. Amino acid sequence: CASSLAGRTEAFF.

The chain links TRBV18 to TRBJ2-2; D may be TRBD1 (5 bases). Trimming pared 4 bases from V and 2 bases from J, leaving 8 bases between. Per the germline V gene, CDR1 is KGHSH and CDR2 is LQKENI. The CDR3 covers 14 residues. For the CDR3, the DNA is TGTGCCAGCTCACGGGGCTTCAACACCGGGGAGCTGTTTTTT. Translating gives CASSRGFNTGELFF.

This chain joins TRBV27 and TRBJ1-2, with a weak D call TRBD1 (5 bases). Germline V gene lookup returns CDR1 MNHEY and CDR2 SMNVEV (reference sequence). The CDR3 is made up of 13 amino acids. The V gene lost 6 bases and the J gene lost 1 base, with 9 bases spanning the gap. In DNA, the CDR3 is TGTGCCAGCAGACCCCAGGGTAACTATGGCTACACCTTC. Translation: CASRPQGNYGYTF.

The chain combines TRBV6-5 with TRBJ1-3; D perhaps matches TRBD1 (5 bases). Germline CDR1 reads MNHEY; CDR2 reads SVGAGI. Trimming removed 7 bases from V and 0 bases from J, with 13 bases in between. This CDR3 contains 15 residues. The CDR3 coding sequence is TGTGCCAGCATGAGGCAGGGTAACTCTGGAAACACCATATATTTT. It specifies CASMRQGNSGNTIYF.

V gene TRBV6-1 combines with J gene TRBJ2-7, with TRBD2 matching 9 bases. The ends lost 2 bases at V and 6 bases at J; junction bases unmatched: 8. The CDR3 contains 15 residues. Looked up from germline, CDR1 is MNHNS and CDR2 is SASEGT. The CDR3 reads CASSENWRGGGEQYV. The CDR3 region has the DNA TGTGCCAGCAGTGAAAATTGGCGGGGGGGCGGCGAGCAGTACGTC.

This clone was detected only once. V gene TRBV9 combines with J gene TRBJ2-5, with no clear D. The germline gives CDR1 SGDLS, CDR2 YYNGEE. This CDR3 contains 13 residues. V dropped 3 bases and J dropped 4 bases, with 10 bases sitting between them. This CDR3 is CASSAHPRETQYF. The CDR3 DNA is TGTGCCAGCAGCGCCCACCCCCGAGAGACCCAGTACTTC.

This chain connects TRBV5-1 to TRBJ2-1, with D perhaps being TRBD1 or TRBD2 (5 bases each). This CDR3 contains 18 residues. V lost 0 bases and J lost 2, with 18 bases in between. Germline loops: CDR1 SGHRS, CDR2 YFSETQ. The CDR3 spells CASSLASGTGVTYNEQFF. CDR3 nucleotide sequence: TGCGCCAGCAGCTTGGCTTCGGGGACCGGTGTTACCTACAATGAGCAGTTCTTC.

The chain couples TRBV7-2 to TRBJ2-3; no clear D gene. The CDR3 has 14 residues. Looked up from germline, CDR1 is SGHTA and CDR2 is FQGNSA. Trimming removed 3 bases at V and 6 bases at J, with 13 bases between. The CDR3 loop reads CASSFSLLSDTQYF. The DNA of the CDR3 is TGTGCCAGCAGCTTTTCCCTCCTTTCGGATACGCAGTATTTT.

This sequence joins TRBV30 and TRBJ1-2; D is ambiguous. Germline values: CDR1 GTSNPN, CDR2 SVGIG (reference sequence). The V and J ends lost 3 bases and 4 bases respectively, with 12 bases between them. The CDR3 loop spans 13 amino acids. The CDR3 region is CAWSRIKAYGYTF. The CDR3 coding sequence is TGTGCCTGGAGCAGAATTAAGGCCTATGGCTACACCTTC.

This clone was observed once. The V and J genes are TRBV21-1 and TRBJ2-3; TRBD2, the D gene given by the table, was not confirmed from the DNA. TRBV21-1 is assigned pseudogene status. There are 16 residues in the CDR3. CDR3 loop: CASTPSRGTHTDTQYF. Written as DNA, the CDR3 is TGTGCCAGCACCCCCTCCCGAGGGACTCATACAGATACGCAGTATTTT.

This clone was recorded once. This CDR3 is also generated by other DNA sequences in the sample. The chain recombines TRBV9 with TRBJ2-1, with D possibly matching TRBD1 (6 bases). Germline values: CDR1 SGDLS, CDR2 YYNGEE. The CDR3 runs to 18 residues. Deletions cut 1 base from V and 0 bases from J, with 17 bases between. DNA for the CDR3: TGTGCCAGCAGCGTACGTACAGGGTCCCGGACCTCCTACAATGAGCAGTTCTTC. It codes for CASSVRTGSRTSYNEQFF. Full variable domain (missing parts from reference TRBV9 and TRBJ2-1): DSGVTQTPKHLITATGQRVTLRCSPRSGDLSVYWYQQSLDQGLQFLIQYYNGEERAKGNILERFSAQQFPDLHSELNLSSLELGDSALYFCASSVRTGSRTSYNEQFFGPGTRLTVL.

This clone appeared a single time. This chain links TRBV7-2 with TRBJ2-7, with D possibly matching TRBD1 (6 bases). This CDR3 has 15 residues. The V end lost 7 bases, the J end lost 0 bases, and 16 bases lay between the germline ends. The germline CDR1 and CDR2 sequences are SGHTA and FQGNSA. The CDR3 region is CASTPDSQSSYEQYF. In DNA form, the CDR3 reads TGTGCCAGCACCCCGGACAGCCAGAGCTCCTACGAGCAGTACTTC. Together with reference TRBV7-2 and TRBJ2-7, the CDR3 gives the full variable domain: GAGVSQSPSNKVTEKGKDVELRCDPISGHTALYWYRQSLGQGLEFLIYFQGNSAPDKSGLPSDRFSAERTGGSVSTLTIQRTQQEDSAVYLCASTPDSQSSYEQYFGPGTRLTVT.

The genes are TRBV6-4 and TRBJ2-2; tentative D call: TRBD1 (6 bases). The V end was cut by 6 bases, the J end by 6 bases, with 23 bases between. Per the germline V gene, CDR1 is MRHNA and CDR2 is SNTAGT. The CDR3 extends over 17 amino acids. The CDR3 region has the DNA TGTGCCAGCAGCCCCAGGGGCCCGGGACACGGCGCCGGGGAGCTGTTTTTT. It yields the protein CASSPRGPGHGAGELFF.

V usage is TRBV9 and J usage is TRBJ1-1; 12 nucleotides line up with TRBD1. The CDR3 runs 15 residues. CDR1 is SGDLS and CDR2 is YYNGEE in the germline V gene. Trimming cost V 3 bases and J 2 bases; bases outside gene matches: 2. CDR3 nucleotide sequence: TGTGCCAGCAGCGCGGGACAGGGGGCAAACACTGAAGCTTTCTTT. Its protein product is CASSAGQGANTEAFF.

This clone came up a few times. The CDR3 ends on some other residue instead of the conserved phenylalanine or tryptophan, so this is likely a read error. The DNA is left out, because the CDR3 cannot be placed on it with certainty; the CDR3 is given as TCRdb lists it. This chain joins TRBV19 and TRBJ1-1; whether TRBD1, the table's D call, matches the DNA was not checked. The CDR3 length is 11 residues, termini included. Germline values: CDR1 LNHDA, CDR2 SQIVND (reference sequence). The CDR3 is CASSILGQTYL.

The V gene is TRBV5-1, the J gene TRBJ1-4, with 8 bases lining up with TRBD1. Per the germline V gene, CDR1 is SGHRS and CDR2 is YFSETQ. The CDR3 runs 15 residues. The V gene end was trimmed by 5 bases and the J gene end by 2 bases; junction bases not matched to a gene: 5. This chain's CDR3 is CASSWDRRTNEKLFF. The CDR3 DNA follows: TGCGCCAGCAGTTGGGACAGGAGGACTAATGAAAAACTGTTTTTT. The full variable domain, with the rest looked up from reference TRBV5-1 and TRBJ1-4, is KAGVTQTPRYLIKTRGQQVTLSCSPISGHRSVSWYQQTPGQGLQFLFEYFSETQRNKGNFPGRFSGRQFSNSRSEMNVSTLELGDSALYLCASSWDRRTNEKLFFGSGTQLSVL.

The count of this clone is one. CDR3 sequence reads: CASSRDGHSGNTIYF. The DNA of the CDR3 is TGTGCCAGCAGCCGAGACGGTCACTCTGGAAACACCATATATTTT. The chain combines TRBV9 with TRBJ1-3; D is ambiguous. The CDR3 extends over 15 amino acids. CDR1 and CDR2 from the germline V gene are SGDLS and YYNGEE. Deletions cut 4 bases from V and 0 bases from J, with 11 bases between.

The table lists this clone with a count of one. The chain has TRBV4-1 and TRBJ2-6, with D perhaps TRBD1 (5 bases). The CDR3 consists of 16 residues. Deletions cut 0 bases from V and 4 bases from J, with 10 bases between. CDR1 and CDR2 (germline): MGHRA, YSYEKL. The CDR3 DNA follows: TGCGCCAGCAGCCAAGACATGGGGCGCGGGGCCAACGTCCTGACTTTC. It codes for CASSQDMGRGANVLTF.

This chain connects TRBV15 to TRBJ2-1; D remains unclear. CDR1 and CDR2 (germline): LNHNV, YYDKDF (reference sequence). The CDR3 sequence is 16 residues long. The germline V and J ends were trimmed by 9 bases and 0 bases, with 18 bases remaining between them. DNA of the CDR3: TGTGCCACTGGGCCCGGGCTCGTTAGCTCCTACAATGAGCAGTTCTTC. Residues: CATGPGLVSSYNEQFF. Full variable domain (outside the CDR3, taken from reference TRBV15 and TRBJ2-1): DAMVIQNPRYQVTQFGKPVTLSCSQTLNHNVMYWYQQKSSQAPKLLFHYYDKDFNNEADTPDNFQSRRPNTSFCFLDIRSPGLGDTAMYLCATGPGLVSSYNEQFFGPGTRLTVL.

The chain joins TRBV9 to TRBJ2-7; 12 bases map to TRBD2. Germline V lookup: CDR1 SGDLS, CDR2 YYNGEE. After removal of 0 bases from V and 7 bases from J, the junction contained 8 bases not matched to a gene. CDR3 length: 16 amino acids. The CDR3 DNA is TGTGCCAGCAGCGTAGGCAGACTAGCGGGAGTGTGGGAGCAGTACTTC. Its protein product is CASSVGRLAGVWEQYF.

V gene TRBV5-1 combines with J gene TRBJ2-5; tentatively, D is TRBD2 (5 bases). The V end lost 3 bases, the J end lost 3 bases, and 15 bases lay between the germline ends. The CDR3 runs 15 residues. CDR1 and CDR2 from the germline V gene are SGHRS and YFSETQ. The CDR3: CASSSANEGKETQYF. DNA for the CDR3: TGCGCCAGCAGCTCCGCAAATGAGGGCAAAGAGACCCAGTACTTC.

This rearrangement joins TRBV30 to TRBJ1-1; TRBD1 matches at 7 bases. The CDR3 runs 13 residues. With V trimmed by 4 bases and J by 4 bases, 6 bases remained unmatched. Germline CDR1 GTSNPN, CDR2 SVGIG (reference sequence). DNA of the CDR3: TGTGCCTGGAATGAACAGGGGTCCACTGAAGCTTTCTTT. It codes for CAWNEQGSTEAFF.